This T cell receptor beta chain appears in the sequencing data of a study of Tregs in tolerant kidney transplant recipients. To note about this clone: Its antigen is undetermined.

The CDR3 sequence is 15 residues long. V shed 0 bases and J shed 3 bases, with 12 bases lying between them. Per germline, CDR1 SGHDT and CDR2 YYEEEE. Study-level findings and limits: Tregs expanded with activated donor B cells seemed most donor-specific. Donor-specific Treg expansion exceeded global Treg expansion in tolerant patients, suggesting antigen drive. This study did not directly address biological reproducibility.

Recipients received nonmyeloablative bone marrow transplants from related graft donors, with transient mixed chimerism. Unstimulated regulatory T cells (CD4+CD25+CD127-), CD4+CD25- non-regulatory cells, CD4 and CD8 cells were FACS-sorted from thawed PBMCs. Clones were read by immunoSEQ multiplex PCR, and TCRdb kept only the in-frame ones, dropping some. This sample has some 50,000 clones, with roughly 90% found just once. The sequenced sample was CD8+ T cells from blood (PBMCs), obtained 12 months after the transplant. The chain joins TRBV5-6 to TRBJ1-1; D is possibly TRBD1 (5 bases). This receptor was obtained from a human patient who received a combined kidney and bone marrow transplant. Certain T cells may be donor cells from the graft. The DNA of the CDR3 is TGTGCCAGCAGCTTGGCTAGGACACCATACACTGAAGCTTTCTTT. Protein product: CASSLARTPYTEAFF.